This T cell receptor beta chain was retrieved from a study of T cells in Graves' hyperthyroidism and ophthalmopathy. Notes on the study in general: Before onset, by a median of about six months, the model predicted ophthalmopathy.

About this clonotype itself: Its antigen remains unidentified.

It was RNA transcripts that yielded the amplified TCR beta CDR3 regions. The HTBI primer set drove a first-round RT-PCR of the TCR CDR3. MiXCR, run by TCRdb on the multiplex PCR reads, gives a single entry per CDR3 protein. The sample has about 640,000 distinct CDR3 sequences, under 25% seen once; the top ten hold about 34%. V lost 0 bases and J lost 9, with 10 bases in between. The germline CDR1 and CDR2 sequences are ENHRY and SYGVKD. The CDR3 covers 13 residues. Disease duration was under 3 months in the ophthalmopathy patients, who also had a Clinical Activity Score of at least 3 and a NOSPECS grade of at least 4. Investigators excluded patients with uncontrolled infection, other autoimmune disease, pregnancy or lactation.

Material for sequencing was blood. The receptor was derived from a man aged 30 to 45 with Graves' ophthalmopathy. The V gene is TRBV10-3, the J gene TRBJ2-3, with D hard to call. In DNA, the CDR3 is TGTGCCATCAGTGAGTCGGCCCGTGAGACGCAGTATTTT. Its protein is CAISESARETQYF.